This TCR beta chain was obtained from a study of T-cell reconstitution after alpha-beta-depleted transplantation in children. Findings of the study overall: About two months after transplant, alpha-beta T cells reportedly came from several hundred expanded graft clones. At the one-year point after transplant, T-cell counts and TCRbeta diversity were found to come mostly from T cells that had been newly produced.

With V trimmed by 8 bases and J by 4 bases, 11 bases remained unmatched. The CDR3 is 14 residues long. CDR1 is DFQATT, CDR2 SNEGSKA, per germline (reference sequence). Preparation of the TCRbeta library was carried out with unique molecular identifiers. One entry per CDR3 protein, called by TCRdb with MiXCR from the PCR reads. The sample records roughly 200,000 distinct CDR3 sequences, roughly 7.1% being singletons. This clonotype has ten or more counts. Its specificity is not known. This TCR derives from a boy under 10 years old with acute lymphoblastic leukemia, due to receive a stem cell transplant. The specimen comprised PBMCs, sampled before TCRalphabeta/CD19-depleted stem cell transplant. The rearrangement joins TRBV20-1 to TRBJ2-3; 8 nucleotides align to TRBD2. The CDR3 loop is CSSLWREVADTQYF. CDR3 nucleotide sequence: TGCAGTTCTTTGTGGCGGGAGGTGGCAGATACGCAGTATTTT.